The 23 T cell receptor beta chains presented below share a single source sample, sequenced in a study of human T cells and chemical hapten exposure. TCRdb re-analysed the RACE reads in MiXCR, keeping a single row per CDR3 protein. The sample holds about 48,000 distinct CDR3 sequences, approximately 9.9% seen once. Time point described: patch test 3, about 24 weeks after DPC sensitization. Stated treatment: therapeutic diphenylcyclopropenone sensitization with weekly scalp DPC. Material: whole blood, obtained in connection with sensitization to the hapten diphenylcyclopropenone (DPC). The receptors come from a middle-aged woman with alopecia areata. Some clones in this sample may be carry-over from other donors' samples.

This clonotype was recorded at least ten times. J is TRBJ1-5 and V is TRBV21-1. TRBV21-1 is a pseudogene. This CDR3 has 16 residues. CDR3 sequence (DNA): TGTGCCAGCAGCAAACATCGGAGGGGTAGCAATCAGCCCCAGCATTTT. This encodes CASSKHRRGSNQPQHF.

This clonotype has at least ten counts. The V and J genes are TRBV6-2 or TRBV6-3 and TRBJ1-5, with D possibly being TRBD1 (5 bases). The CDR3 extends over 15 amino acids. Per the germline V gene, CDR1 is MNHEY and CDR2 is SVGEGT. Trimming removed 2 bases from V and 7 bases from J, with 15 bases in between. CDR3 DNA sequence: TGTGCCAGCAGTTACATAGGGGTTGGAAGGCAGCCCCAGCATTTT. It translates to CASSYIGVGRQPQHF.

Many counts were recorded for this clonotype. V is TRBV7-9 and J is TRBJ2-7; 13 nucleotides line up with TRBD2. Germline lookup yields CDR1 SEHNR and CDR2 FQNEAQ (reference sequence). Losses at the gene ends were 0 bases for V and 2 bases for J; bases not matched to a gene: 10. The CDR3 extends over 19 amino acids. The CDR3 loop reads CASSLAFRTSGGVTYEQYF. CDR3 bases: TGTGCCAGCAGCTTAGCCTTCAGGACTAGCGGGGGAGTCACCTACGAGCAGTACTTC. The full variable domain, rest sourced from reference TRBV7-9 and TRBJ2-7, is DTGVSQNPRHKITKRGQNVTFRCDPISEHNRLYWYRQTLGQGPEFLTYFQNEAQLEKSRLLSDRFSAERPKGSFSTLEIQRTEQGDSAMYLCASSLAFRTSGGVTYEQYFGPGTRLTVT.

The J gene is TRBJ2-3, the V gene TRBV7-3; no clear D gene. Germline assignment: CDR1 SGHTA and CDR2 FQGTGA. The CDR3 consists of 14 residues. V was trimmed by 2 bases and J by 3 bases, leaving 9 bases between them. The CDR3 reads CASSLEGQTDTQYF. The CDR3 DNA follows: TGTGCCAGCAGCTTAGAAGGGCAAACAGATACGCAGTATTTT.

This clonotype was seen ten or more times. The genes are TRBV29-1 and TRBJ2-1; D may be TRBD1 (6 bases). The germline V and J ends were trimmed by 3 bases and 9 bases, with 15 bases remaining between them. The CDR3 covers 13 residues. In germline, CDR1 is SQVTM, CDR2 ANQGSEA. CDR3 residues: CSVESSGVGEQFF. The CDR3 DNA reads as TGCAGCGTTGAGTCTTCAGGGGTTGGTGAGCAGTTCTTC.

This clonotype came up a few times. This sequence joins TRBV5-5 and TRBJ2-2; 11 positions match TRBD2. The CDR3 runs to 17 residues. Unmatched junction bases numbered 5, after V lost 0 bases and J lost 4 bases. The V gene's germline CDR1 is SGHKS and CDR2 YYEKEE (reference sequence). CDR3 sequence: CASSLDSGGARTGELFF. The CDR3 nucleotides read TGTGCCAGCAGCTTGGATAGCGGGGGGGCCCGCACCGGGGAGCTGTTTTTT.

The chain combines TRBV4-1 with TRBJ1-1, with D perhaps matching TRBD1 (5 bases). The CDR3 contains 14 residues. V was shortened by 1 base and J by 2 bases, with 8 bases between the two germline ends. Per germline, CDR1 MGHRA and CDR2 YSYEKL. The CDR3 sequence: CASSQGGRNTEAFF. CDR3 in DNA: TGCGCCAGCAGCCAAGGGGGACGCAACACTGAAGCTTTCTTT.

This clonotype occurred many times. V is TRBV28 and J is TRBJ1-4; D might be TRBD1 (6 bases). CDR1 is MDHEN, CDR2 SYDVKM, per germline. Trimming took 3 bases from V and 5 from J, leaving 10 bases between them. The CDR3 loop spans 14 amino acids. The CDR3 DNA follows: TGTGCCAGCAGTTTCACAGGGAACAATGAAAAACTGTTTTTT. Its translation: CASSFTGNNEKLFF.

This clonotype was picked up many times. CDR3 loop: CSVEIPGAYEQYF. DNA of the CDR3: TGCAGCGTTGAAATACCGGGGGCCTACGAGCAGTACTTC. V is TRBV29-1 and J is TRBJ2-7, with D possibly TRBD2 on 6 matching bases. V was pared by 2 bases and J by 2 bases, with 10 bases between. This CDR3 has 13 residues. The germline CDR1 and CDR2 sequences are SQVTM and ANQGSEA.

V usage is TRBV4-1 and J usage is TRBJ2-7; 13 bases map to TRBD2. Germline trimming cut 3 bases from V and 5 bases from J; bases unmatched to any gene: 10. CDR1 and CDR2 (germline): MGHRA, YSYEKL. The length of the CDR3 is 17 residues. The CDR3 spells CASSQLLRTSGGDEQYF. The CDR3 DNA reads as TGCGCCAGCAGCCAGTTACTCCGGACTAGCGGGGGAGACGAGCAGTACTTC.

The CDR3 bases are TGCGCCAGCAGCCAAGGACCTCTCGACTATGGCTACACCTTC. Encoded protein: CASSQGPLDYGYTF. The genes are TRBV4-1 and TRBJ1-2; D not certain. In germline, CDR1 is MGHRA, CDR2 YSYEKL. The CDR3 length is 14 residues. V lost 1 base, J lost 3 bases, and 9 bases lay in between.

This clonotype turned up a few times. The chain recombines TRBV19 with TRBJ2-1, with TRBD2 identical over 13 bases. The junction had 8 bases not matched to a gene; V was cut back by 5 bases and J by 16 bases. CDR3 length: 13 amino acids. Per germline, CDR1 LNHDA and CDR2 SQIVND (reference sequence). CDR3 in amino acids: CASSPPLAGGLFF. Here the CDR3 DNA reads TGTGCCAGTAGTCCACCACTAGCGGGGGGGCTTTTCTTC.

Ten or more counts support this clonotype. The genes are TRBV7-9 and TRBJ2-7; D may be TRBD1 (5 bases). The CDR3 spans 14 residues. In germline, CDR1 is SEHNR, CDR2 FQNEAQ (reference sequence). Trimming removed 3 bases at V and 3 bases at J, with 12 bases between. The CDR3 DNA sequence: TGTGCCAGCAGCTTGCACGCCCAGGGCTACGAGCAGTACTTC. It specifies CASSLHAQGYEQYF.

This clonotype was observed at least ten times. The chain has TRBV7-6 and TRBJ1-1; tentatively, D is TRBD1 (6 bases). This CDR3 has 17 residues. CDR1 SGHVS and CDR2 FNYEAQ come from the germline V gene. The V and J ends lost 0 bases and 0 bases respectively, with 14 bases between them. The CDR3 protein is CASSLASRTAVNTEAFF. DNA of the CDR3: TGTGCCAGCAGCTTAGCGAGTAGGACAGCTGTGAACACTGAAGCTTTCTTT.

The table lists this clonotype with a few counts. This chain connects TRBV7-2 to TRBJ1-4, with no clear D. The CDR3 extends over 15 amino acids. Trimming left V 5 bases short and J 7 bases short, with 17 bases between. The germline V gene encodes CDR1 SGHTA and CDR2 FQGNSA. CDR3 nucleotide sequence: TGTGCCAGCAGCATCGGAGCAGCCCGAGGTGAAAAACTGTTTTTT. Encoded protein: CASSIGAARGEKLFF.

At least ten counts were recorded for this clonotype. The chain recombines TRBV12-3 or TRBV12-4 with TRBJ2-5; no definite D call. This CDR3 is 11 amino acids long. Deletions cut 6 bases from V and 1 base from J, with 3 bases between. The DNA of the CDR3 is TGTGCCAGCAGCCGCCAAGAGACCCAGTACTTC. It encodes CASSRQETQYF.

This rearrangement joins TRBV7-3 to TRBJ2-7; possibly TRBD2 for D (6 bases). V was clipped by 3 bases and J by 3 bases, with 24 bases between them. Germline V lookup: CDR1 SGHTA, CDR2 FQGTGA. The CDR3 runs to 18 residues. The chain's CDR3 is CASSLFARGRAPFYEQYF. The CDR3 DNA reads TGTGCCAGCAGCTTGTTCGCGCGGGGCAGGGCGCCCTTCTACGAGCAGTACTTC. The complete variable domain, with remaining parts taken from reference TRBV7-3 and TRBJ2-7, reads GAGVSQTPSNKVTEKGKYVELRCDPISGHTALYWYRQSLGQGPEFLIYFQGTGAADDSGLPNDRFFAVRPEGSVSTLKIQRTERGDSAVYLCASSLFARGRAPFYEQYFGPGTRLTVT.

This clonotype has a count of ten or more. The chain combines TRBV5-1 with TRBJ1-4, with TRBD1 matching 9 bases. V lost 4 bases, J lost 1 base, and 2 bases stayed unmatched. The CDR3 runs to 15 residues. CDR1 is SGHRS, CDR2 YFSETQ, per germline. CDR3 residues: CASSATGGTNEKLFF. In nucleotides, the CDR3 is TGCGCCAGCAGCGCGACAGGGGGAACTAATGAAAAACTGTTTTTT. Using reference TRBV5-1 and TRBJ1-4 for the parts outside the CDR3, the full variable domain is KAGVTQTPRYLIKTRGQQVTLSCSPISGHRSVSWYQQTPGQGLQFLFEYFSETQRNKGNFPGRFSGRQFSNSRSEMNVSTLELGDSALYLCASSATGGTNEKLFFGSGTQLSVL.

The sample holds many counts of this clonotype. DNA for the CDR3: TGTGCCAACTCTCCCCCGGGACAACGGGAGCTGTTTTTT. It codes for CANSPPGQRELFF. The chain joins TRBV25-1 to TRBJ2-2, with D possibly TRBD1 on 6 matching bases. V lost 10 bases to trimming and J lost 9 bases, with 18 bases between them. This CDR3 contains 13 residues. Germline V gene data show CDR1 as MGHDK and CDR2 as SYGVNS.

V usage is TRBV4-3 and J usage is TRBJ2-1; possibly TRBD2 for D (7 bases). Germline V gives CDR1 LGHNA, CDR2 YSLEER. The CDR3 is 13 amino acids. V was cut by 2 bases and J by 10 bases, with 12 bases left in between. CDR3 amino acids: CASSQTGGREQFF. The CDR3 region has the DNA TGCGCCAGCAGCCAAACGGGGGGCAGAGAGCAGTTCTTC.

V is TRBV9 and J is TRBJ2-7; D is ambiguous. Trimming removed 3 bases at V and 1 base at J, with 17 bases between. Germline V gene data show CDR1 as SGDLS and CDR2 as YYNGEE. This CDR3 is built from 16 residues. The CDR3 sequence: CASSEADSRPSYEQYF. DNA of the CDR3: TGTGCCAGCAGCGAGGCGGATAGCAGGCCATCCTACGAGCAGTACTTC. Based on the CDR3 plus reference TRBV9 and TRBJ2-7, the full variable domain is DSGVTQTPKHLITATGQRVTLRCSPRSGDLSVYWYQQSLDQGLQFLIQYYNGEERAKGNILERFSAQQFPDLHSELNLSSLELGDSALYFCASSEADSRPSYEQYFGPGTRLTVT.

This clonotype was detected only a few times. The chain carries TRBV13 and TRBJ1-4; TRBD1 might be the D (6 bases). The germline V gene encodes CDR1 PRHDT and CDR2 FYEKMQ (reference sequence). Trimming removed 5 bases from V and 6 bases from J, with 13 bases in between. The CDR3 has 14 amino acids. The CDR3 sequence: CASSRRGRDEKLFF. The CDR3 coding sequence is TGTGCCAGCAGCCGCAGGGGTAGGGATGAAAAACTGTTTTTT. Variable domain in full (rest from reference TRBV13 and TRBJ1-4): AAGVIQSPRHLIKEKRETATLKCYPIPRHDTVYWYQQGPGQDPQFLISFYEKMQSDKGSIPDRFSAQQFSDYHSELNMSSLELGDSALYFCASSRRGRDEKLFFGSGTQLSVL.

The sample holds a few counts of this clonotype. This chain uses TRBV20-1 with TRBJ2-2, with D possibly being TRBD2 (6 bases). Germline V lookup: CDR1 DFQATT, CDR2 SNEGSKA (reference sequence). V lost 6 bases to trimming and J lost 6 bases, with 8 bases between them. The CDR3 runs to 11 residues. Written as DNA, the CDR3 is TGCAGTGCCCCTAGCGCCGGGGAGCTGTTTTTT. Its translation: CSAPSAGELFF.